The sequence of this T cell receptor (beta chain) was determined in a study of beta chain features in type 1 diabetes. With 8 bases clipped from V and 7 bases from J, the junction kept 14 bases outside the gene matches. There are 15 residues in the CDR3. Germline values: CDR1 LNHNV, CDR2 YYDKDF (reference sequence). Only a few counts were recorded for this clone. The authors reverse transcribed all of the isolated RNA, so sequencing captured expressed TCRB transcripts. Clones were read by immunoSEQ multiplex PCR, and TCRdb kept only the in-frame ones, dropping some. The sample consists of some 410,000 clones, approximately 15% of them appearing once.

The source material was naive CD4+ T cells from blood. The chain carries TRBV15 and TRBJ1-5; 7 positions match TRBD1. This receptor was taken from a man aged 30-40 years in good health. The DNA for the CDR3 is TGTGCCACCGCTGAACCTGGGACAGAGTTCCAGCCCCAGCATTTT. This gives the protein CATAEPGTEFQPQHF.